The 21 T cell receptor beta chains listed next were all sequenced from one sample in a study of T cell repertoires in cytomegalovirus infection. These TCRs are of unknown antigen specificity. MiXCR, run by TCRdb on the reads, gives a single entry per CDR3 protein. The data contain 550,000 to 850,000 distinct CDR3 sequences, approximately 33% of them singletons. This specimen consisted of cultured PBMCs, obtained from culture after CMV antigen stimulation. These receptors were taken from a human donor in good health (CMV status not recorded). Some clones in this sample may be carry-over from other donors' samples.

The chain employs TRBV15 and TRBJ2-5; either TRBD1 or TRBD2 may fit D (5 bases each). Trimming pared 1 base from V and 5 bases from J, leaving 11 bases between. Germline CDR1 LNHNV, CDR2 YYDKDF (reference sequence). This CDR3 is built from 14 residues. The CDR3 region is CATSRGGNAETQYF. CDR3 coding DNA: TGTGCCACCAGCAGAGGGGGGAACGCGGAGACCCAGTACTTC.

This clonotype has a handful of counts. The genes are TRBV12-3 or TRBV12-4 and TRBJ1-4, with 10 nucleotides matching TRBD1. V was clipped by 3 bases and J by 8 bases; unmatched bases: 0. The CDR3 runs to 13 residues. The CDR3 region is CASSLGQGEKLFF. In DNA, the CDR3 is TGTGCCAGCAGTTTGGGACAGGGGGAAAAACTGTTTTTT.

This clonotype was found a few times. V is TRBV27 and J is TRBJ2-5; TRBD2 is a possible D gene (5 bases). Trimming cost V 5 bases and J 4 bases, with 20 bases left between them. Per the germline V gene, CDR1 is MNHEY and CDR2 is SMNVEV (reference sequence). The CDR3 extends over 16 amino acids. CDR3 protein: CASSAMTWGAIETQYF. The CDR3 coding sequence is TGTGCCAGCAGTGCGATGACGTGGGGAGCAATAGAGACCCAGTACTTC.

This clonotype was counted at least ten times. CDR3 in amino acids: CASSLNRDQPQHF. The CDR3 DNA sequence: TGTGCCAGCAGCTTAAATCGGGATCAGCCCCAGCATTTT. V and J are TRBV7-2 and TRBJ1-5, with D hard to call. CDR1 and CDR2 from the germline V gene are SGHTA and FQGNSA. Trimming pared 2 bases from V and 5 bases from J, leaving 7 bases between. CDR3 length: 13 residues.

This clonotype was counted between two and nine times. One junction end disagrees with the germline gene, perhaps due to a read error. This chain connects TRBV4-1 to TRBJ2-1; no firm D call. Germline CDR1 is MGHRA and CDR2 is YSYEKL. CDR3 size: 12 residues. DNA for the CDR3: TGTGCCAGTAGTAGGCGAGAGGATGAGCAGTTCTTC. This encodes CASSRREDEQFF.

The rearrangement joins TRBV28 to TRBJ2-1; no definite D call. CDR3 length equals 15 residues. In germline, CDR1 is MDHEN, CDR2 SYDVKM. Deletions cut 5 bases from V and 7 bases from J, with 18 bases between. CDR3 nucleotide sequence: TGTGCCAGCAGTCTTATCAACCTAGGCCTGAATGAGCAGTTCTTC. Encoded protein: CASSLINLGLNEQFF.

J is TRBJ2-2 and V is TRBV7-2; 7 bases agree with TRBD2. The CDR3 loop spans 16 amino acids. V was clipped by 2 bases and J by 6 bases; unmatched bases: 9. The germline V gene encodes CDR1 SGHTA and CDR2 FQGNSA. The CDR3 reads CASSLNRAGAPGELFF. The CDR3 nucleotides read TGTGCCAGCAGCTTAAATAGGGCGGGAGCCCCCGGGGAGCTGTTTTTT.

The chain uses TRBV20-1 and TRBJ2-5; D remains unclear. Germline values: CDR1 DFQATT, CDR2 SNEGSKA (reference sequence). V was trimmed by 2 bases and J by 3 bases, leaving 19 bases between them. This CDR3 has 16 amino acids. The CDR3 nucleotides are TGCAGTGCTAGAACACTCTCGAGCGCGGTCGAAGAGACCCAGTACTTC. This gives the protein CSARTLSSAVEETQYF.

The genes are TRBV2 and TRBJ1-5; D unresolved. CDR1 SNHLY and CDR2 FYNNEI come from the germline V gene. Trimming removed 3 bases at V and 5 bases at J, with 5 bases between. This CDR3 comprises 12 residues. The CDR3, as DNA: TGTGCCAGCAGTGACACCGATCAGCCCCAGCATTTT. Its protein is CASSDTDQPQHF.

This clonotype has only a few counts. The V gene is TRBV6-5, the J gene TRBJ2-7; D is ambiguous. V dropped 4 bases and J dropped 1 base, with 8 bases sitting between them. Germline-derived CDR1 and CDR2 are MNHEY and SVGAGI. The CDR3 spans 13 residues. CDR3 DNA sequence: TGTGCCAGCAGTTCGGCCACATCCTACGAGCAGTACTTC. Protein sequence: CASSSATSYEQYF.

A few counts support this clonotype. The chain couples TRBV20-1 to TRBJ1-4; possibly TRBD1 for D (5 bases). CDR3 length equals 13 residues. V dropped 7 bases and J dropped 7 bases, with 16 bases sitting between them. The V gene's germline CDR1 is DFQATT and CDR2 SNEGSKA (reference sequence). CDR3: CSVFRDVSEKLFF. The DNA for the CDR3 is TGCAGTGTCTTCCGGGACGTTAGTGAAAAACTGTTTTTT.

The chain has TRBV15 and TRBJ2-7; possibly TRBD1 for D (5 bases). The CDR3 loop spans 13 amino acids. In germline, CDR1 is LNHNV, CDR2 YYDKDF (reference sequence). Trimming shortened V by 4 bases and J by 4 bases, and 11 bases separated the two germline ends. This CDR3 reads CATSKRGRYEQYF. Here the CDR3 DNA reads TGTGCCACCAGCAAAAGGGGCAGGTACGAGCAGTACTTC.

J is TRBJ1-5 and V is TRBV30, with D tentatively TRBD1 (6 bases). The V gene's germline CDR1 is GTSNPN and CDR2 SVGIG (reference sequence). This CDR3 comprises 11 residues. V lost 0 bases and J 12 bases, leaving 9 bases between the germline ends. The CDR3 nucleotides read TGTGCCTGGAGTGTACAGGGCAGCCAGCATTTT. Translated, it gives CAWSVQGSQHF. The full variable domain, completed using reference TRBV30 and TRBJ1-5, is SQTIHQWPATLVQPVGSPLSLECTVEGTSNPNLYWYRQAAGRGLQLLFYSVGIGQISSEVPQNLSASRPQDRQFILSSKKLLLSDSGFYLCAWSVQGSQHFGDGTRLSIL.

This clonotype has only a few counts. DNA of the CDR3: TGCAGCGCCACCCTAGTTGGGGATGAGCAGTTCTTC. This translates into CSATLVGDEQFF. The V call is TRBV29-1, the J call TRBJ2-1; no reliable D call. In germline, CDR1 is SQVTM, CDR2 ANQGSEA. CDR3 length equals 12 residues. V lost 7 bases, J lost 8 bases, and 15 bases lay in between.

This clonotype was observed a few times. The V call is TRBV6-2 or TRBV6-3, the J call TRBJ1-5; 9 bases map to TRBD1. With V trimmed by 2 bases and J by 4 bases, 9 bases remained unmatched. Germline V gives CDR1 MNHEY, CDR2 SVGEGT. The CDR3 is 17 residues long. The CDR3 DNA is TGTGCCAGCAGTTACCGGACAGGGGACGGAGGGAATCAGCCCCAGCATTTT. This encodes CASSYRTGDGGNQPQHF.

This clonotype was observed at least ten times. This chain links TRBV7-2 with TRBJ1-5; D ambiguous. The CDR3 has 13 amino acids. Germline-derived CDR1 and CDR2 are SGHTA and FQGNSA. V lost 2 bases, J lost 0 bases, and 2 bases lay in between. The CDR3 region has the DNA TGTGCCAGCAGCTTACTTAGCAATCAGCCCCAGCATTTT. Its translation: CASSLLSNQPQHF.

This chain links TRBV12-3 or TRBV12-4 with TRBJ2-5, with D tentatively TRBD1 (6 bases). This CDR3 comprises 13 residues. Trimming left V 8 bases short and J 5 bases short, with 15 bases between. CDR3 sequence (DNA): TGTGCCAGCGCGGGTGACCAGGGGGAGACCCAGTACTTC. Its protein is CASAGDQGETQYF.

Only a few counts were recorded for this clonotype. CDR3 loop: CASTREGLDTQYF. The CDR3 nucleotides read TGTGCCAGCACGCGGGAGGGCTTAGATACGCAGTATTTT. The V and J genes are TRBV2 and TRBJ2-3, with TRBD2 matching 9 bases. This CDR3 is 13 amino acids long. CDR1 and CDR2 (germline): SNHLY, FYNNEI. Trimming at V came to 7 bases and at J to 5 bases, leaving 4 bases not matched to a gene.

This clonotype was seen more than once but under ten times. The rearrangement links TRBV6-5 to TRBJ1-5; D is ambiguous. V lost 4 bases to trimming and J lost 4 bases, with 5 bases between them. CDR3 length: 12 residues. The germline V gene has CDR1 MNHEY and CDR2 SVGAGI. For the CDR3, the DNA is TGTGCCAGCAGTTCCGCGAATCAGCCCCAGCATTTT. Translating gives CASSSANQPQHF.

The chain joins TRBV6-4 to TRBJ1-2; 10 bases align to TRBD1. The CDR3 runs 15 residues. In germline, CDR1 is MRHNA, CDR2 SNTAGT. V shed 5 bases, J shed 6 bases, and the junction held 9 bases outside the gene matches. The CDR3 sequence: CASSPQRGTGDGYTF. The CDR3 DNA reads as TGTGCCAGCAGTCCCCAACGCGGGACAGGGGATGGCTACACCTTC.

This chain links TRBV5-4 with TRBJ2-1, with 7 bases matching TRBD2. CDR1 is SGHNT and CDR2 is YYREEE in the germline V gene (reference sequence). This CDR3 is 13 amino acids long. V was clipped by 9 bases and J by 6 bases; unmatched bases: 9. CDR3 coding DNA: TGTGCCAAGTGGGCGGGAGCCCTCAATGAGCAGTTCTTC. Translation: CAKWAGALNEQFF.